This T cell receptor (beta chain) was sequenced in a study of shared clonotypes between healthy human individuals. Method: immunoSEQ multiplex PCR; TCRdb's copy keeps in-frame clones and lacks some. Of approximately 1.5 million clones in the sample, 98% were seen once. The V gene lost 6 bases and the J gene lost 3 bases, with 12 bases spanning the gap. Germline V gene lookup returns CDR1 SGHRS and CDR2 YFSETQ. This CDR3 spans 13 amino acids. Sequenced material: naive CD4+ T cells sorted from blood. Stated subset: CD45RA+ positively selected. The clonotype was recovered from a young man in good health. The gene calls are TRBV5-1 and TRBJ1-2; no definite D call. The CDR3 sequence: CASMEAEDYGYTF. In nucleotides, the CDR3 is TGCGCCAGCATGGAGGCTGAGGACTATGGCTACACCTTC.